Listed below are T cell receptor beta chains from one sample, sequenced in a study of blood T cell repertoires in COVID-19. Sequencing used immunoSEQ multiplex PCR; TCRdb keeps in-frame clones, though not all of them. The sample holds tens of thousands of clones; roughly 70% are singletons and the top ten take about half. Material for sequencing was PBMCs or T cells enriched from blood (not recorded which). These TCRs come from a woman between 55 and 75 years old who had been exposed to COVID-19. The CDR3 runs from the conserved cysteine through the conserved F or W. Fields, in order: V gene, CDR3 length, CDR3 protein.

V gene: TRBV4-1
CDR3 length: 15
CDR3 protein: CASSQDWGTYNEQFF

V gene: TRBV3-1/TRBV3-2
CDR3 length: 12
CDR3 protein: CASSLQGQGKFF

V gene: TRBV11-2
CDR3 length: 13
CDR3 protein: CASSLDRNNGYTF

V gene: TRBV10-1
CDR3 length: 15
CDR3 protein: CASSDTRDRNTEAFF

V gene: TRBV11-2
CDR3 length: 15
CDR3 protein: CASSFSGTGGTEAFF

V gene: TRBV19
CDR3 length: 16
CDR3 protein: CASSLRGRESKAEAFF

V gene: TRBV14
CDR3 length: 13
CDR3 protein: CASSQMSNLGYTF

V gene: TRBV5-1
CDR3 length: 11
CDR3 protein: CASRESGELFF

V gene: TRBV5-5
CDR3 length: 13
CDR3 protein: CASSLSGATEAFF

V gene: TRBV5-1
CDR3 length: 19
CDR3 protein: CASSFETGGLSISYNEQFF

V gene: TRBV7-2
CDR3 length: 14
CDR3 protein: CASSGGTGSTEAFF

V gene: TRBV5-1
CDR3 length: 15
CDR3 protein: CASSVWPGVGYGYTF

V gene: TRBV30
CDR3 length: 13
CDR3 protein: CAWSVRGRDTQYF

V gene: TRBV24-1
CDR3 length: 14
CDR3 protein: CATSDLQVDYGYTF

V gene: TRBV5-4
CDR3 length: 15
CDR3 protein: CASSLDGGYTGELFF

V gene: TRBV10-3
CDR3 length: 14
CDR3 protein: CAITETGTGQGYTF

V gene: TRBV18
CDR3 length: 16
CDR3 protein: CASSPGPGQGVYEQYF

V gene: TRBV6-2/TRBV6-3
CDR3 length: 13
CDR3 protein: CASSLGLVETQYF

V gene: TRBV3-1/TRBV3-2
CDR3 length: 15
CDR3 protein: CASSQEGQGLNGQYF

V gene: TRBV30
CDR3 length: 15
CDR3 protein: CAWSDQGQITGELFF

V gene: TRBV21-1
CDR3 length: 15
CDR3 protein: CASSRRGPNTGELFF

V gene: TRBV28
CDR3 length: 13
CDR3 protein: CASKGQTNYGYTF

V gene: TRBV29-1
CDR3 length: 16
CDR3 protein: CSAILPQDRGSRELFF

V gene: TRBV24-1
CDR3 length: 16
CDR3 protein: CATSEAGTGIDQPQHF

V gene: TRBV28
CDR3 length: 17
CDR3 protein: CASSLLTSTGISYGYTF

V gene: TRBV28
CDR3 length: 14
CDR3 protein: CASRPGGWHQPQHF

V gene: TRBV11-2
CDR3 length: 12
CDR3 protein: CASSLDLGEQYF

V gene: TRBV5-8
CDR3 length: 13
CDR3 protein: CASSLDRGTEAFF

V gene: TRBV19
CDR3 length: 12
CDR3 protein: CASTPERGTQYF

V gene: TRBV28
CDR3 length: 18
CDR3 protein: CASSLPPPGREDHNEQFF

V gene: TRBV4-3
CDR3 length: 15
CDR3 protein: CASSQMLGPNQPQHF

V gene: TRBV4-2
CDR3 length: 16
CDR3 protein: CASSQVASTGGNTIYF

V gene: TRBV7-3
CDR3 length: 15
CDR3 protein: CASSSKAGGINEQFF

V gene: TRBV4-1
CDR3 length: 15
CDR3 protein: CASSPRDTTQETQYF

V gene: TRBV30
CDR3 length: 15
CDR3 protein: CAWSTGGGITDTQYF

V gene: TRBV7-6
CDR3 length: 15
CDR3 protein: CASSLRGRGGNTIYF

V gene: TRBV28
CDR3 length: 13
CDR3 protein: CASSFDTGGKQYF

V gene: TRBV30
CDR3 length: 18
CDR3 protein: CAWGWRGTGNSGANVLTF

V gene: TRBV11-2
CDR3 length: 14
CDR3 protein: CASSSKTGYYEQYF

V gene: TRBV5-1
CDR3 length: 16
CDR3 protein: CASSRDGTGGQETQYF

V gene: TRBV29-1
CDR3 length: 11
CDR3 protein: CSVTGGDGYTF

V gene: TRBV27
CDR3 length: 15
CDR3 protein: CASSGGTLPGETQYF

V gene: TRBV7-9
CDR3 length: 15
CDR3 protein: CASWISGGLSGELFF

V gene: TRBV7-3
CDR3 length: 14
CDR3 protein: CASSLRGMNTEAFF

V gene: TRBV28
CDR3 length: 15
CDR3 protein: CASSLTVATNEKLFF

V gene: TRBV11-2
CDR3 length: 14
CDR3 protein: CASSLTARGEKLFF

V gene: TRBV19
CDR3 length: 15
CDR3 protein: CASSITAMGGAGYTF

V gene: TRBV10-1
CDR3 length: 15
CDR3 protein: CAATPGQKRNQPQHF